The 19 T cell receptor beta chains in this list originate from one sample, sequenced in a study of breast tumors, draining lymph nodes, adjacent tissues. TCRdb reprocessed the multiplex PCR reads with MiXCR, giving one entry per CDR3 protein. Of fewer than 200,000 distinct CDR3 sequences in the sample, roughly a third were seen once. Samples came from axillary lymph nodes draining the breast cancer. Sequencing was carried out using axillary lymph node tissue. The receptors were gathered from a female donor with breast cancer. Some clones in this sample may be carry-over from other donors' samples.

This clonotype was seen many times. The rearrangement joins TRBV11-2 to TRBJ1-3; D not certain. The CDR3 sequence is 13 residues long. CDR1 is SGHAT and CDR2 is FQNNGV in the germline V gene. V lost 8 bases, J lost 0 bases, and 8 bases lay in between. This CDR3 is CASHPGSGNTIYF. The CDR3 bases are TGTGCCAGCCACCCGGGCTCTGGAAACACCATATATTTT.

Notes on this clonotype: One end of the junction fails to match germline, which may point to a read error. CDR3 nucleotides: TGCAGTGTTAGAGTCTTGGCGGCGGGACGGGAGCAGGGCTACACCTTC. Protein product: CSVRVLAAGREQGYTF. This chain joins TRBV20-1 and TRBJ1-2; D may be TRBD1 (5 bases). Germline CDR1 reads DFQATT; CDR2 reads SNEGSKA (reference sequence). The CDR3 is 16 amino acids.

Points on this clonotype: A read error may explain this, as a much larger clone is one base away. V and J are TRBV5-4 and TRBJ2-2; D is perhaps TRBD2 (5 bases). Germline V lookup: CDR1 SGHNT, CDR2 YYREEE (reference sequence). The CDR3 totals 15 residues. V was trimmed by 5 bases and J by 4 bases, leaving 15 bases between them. CDR3 DNA sequence: TGTGCCAGCAGATCGGCGGACGGGGTCACCGGGGAGCTGTTTTTT. Its translation is CASRSADGVTGELFF.

Many counts were recorded for this clonotype. DNA for the CDR3: TGTGCCAGCACAGGGGGCGTATACTATGGCTACACCTTC. It yields the protein CASTGGVYYGYTF. The chain is built from TRBV19 and TRBJ1-2, with 9 bases matching TRBD1. This CDR3 contains 13 residues. Looked up from germline, CDR1 is LNHDA and CDR2 is SQIVND (reference sequence). V lost 9 bases, J lost 3 bases, and 5 bases stayed unmatched.

This clonotype was detected many times. V and J are TRBV12-3 or TRBV12-4 and TRBJ1-6; D remains ambiguous. There are 13 residues in the CDR3. Trimming shortened V by 5 bases and J by 5 bases, and 7 bases separated the two germline ends. CDR3 sequence (DNA): TGTGCCAGCAGTAATCAAAATAATTCACCCCTCCACTTT. Its translation: CASSNQNNSPLHF.

Worth noting for this clonotype: A much more abundant neighbour one base away suggests this may be a read error. The V and J genes are TRBV5-5 and TRBJ2-1; possibly TRBD1 or TRBD2 for D (5 bases each). V was trimmed by 6 bases and J by 9 bases, leaving 28 bases between them. The CDR3 spans 17 residues. Germline CDR1 and CDR2: SGHKS and YYEKEE (reference sequence). The CDR3 sequence is CASTRGTGPSSLGEQFF. Written as DNA, the CDR3 is TGTGCCAGCACCCGCGGAACGGGACCCTCAAGCTTAGGTGAGCAGTTCTTC. Based on the CDR3 plus reference TRBV5-5 and TRBJ2-1, the full variable domain is DAGVTQSPTHLIKTRGQQVTLRCSPISGHKSVSWYQQVLGQGPQFIFQYYEKEERGRGNFPDRFSARQFPNYSSELNVNALLLGDSALYLCASTRGTGPSSLGEQFFGPGTRLTVL.

There are many counts of this clonotype. The chain carries TRBV4-2 and TRBJ1-3, with D maybe TRBD1 (5 bases). V lost 10 bases, J lost 4 bases, and 23 bases lay in between. The CDR3 runs 16 residues. Germline V gives CDR1 LGHNA, CDR2 YNFKEQ. CDR3: CATSRGGFPAGNTIYF. In nucleotides, the CDR3 is TGTGCCACTTCCCGGGGCGGGTTCCCCGCCGGAAACACCATATATTTT.

This clonotype was picked up many times. The gene calls are TRBV15 and TRBJ1-5, with D unclear. Trimming stripped 1 base from V and 2 bases from J, with 12 bases between. The CDR3 contains 16 residues. Per the germline V gene, CDR1 is LNHNV and CDR2 is YYDKDF (reference sequence). CDR3 region: CATSRGRGRGNQPQHF. The CDR3 nucleotides read TGTGCCACCAGCAGAGGTCGTGGGAGGGGCAATCAGCCCCAGCATTTT.

This clonotype was found many times. The chain joins TRBV13 to TRBJ2-7; perhaps TRBD1 as D (5 bases). Germline CDR1 is PRHDT and CDR2 is FYEKMQ (reference sequence). The CDR3 has 13 residues. Trimming removed 1 base at V and 5 bases at J, with 9 bases between. The CDR3 nucleotides are TGTGCCAGCAGCTTAGTTCAGGGTCACGAGCAGTACTTC. Its protein is CASSLVQGHEQYF.

This clonotype occurred a few times. The chain links TRBV3-1 to TRBJ2-1; TRBD2 aligns across 8 bases. J lost 0 bases, V lost 0 bases, and 4 bases had no gene match. The germline V gene has CDR1 LGHDT and CDR2 YNNKEL (reference sequence). CDR3 length: 17 amino acids. The CDR3 DNA reads TGTGCCAGCAGCCAAGAGATAGCGGGAAGCTCCTACAATGAGCAGTTCTTC. Its translation: CASSQEIAGSSYNEQFF.

The chain has TRBV7-9 and TRBJ1-5; D unresolved. This CDR3 is 16 amino acids long. The V gene lost 1 base and the J gene lost 0 bases, with 10 bases spanning the gap. Germline V gene lookup returns CDR1 SEHNR and CDR2 FQNEAQ (reference sequence). The CDR3 region is CASSLGEDNSNQPQHF. The CDR3 DNA reads as TGTGCCAGCAGCTTAGGGGAAGATAATAGCAATCAGCCCCAGCATTTT.

There are many counts of this clonotype. This chain links TRBV2 with TRBJ2-6; 7 bases line up with TRBD1. The germline V gene encodes CDR1 SNHLY and CDR2 FYNNEI. V trimming: 7 bases; J trimming: 0 bases; junction bases outside the gene matches: 12. This CDR3 region has 18 residues. DNA of the CDR3: TGTGCCAGCACCTCTCTCGCAGGGGGTTACTCTGGGGCCAACGTCCTGACTTTC. Translation gives CASTSLAGGYSGANVLTF.

This clonotype was observed a single time. This CDR3 reads CASSRGQGSKDTQYF. DNA for the CDR3: TGTGCCAGCAGTCGTGGACAGGGCAGTAAAGATACGCAGTATTTT. V is TRBV11-3 and J is TRBJ2-3; 8 bases fit TRBD1. The junction had 10 bases not matched to a gene; V was cut back by 6 bases and J by 5 bases. Germline CDR1 SGHNT, CDR2 YENEEA. The CDR3 is 15 amino acids.

This clonotype was counted at least ten times. The CDR3 region has the DNA TGTGCCAGCGCTTACGGGGGGGACAGGTGGAATGAAAAACTGTTTTTT. Translating gives CASAYGGDRWNEKLFF. The chain employs TRBV7-9 and TRBJ1-4; 8 bases line up with TRBD1. This CDR3 comprises 16 residues. Germline V gene sequence: CDR1 SEHNR, CDR2 FQNEAQ (reference sequence). V lost 8 bases to trimming and J lost 5 bases; unmatched junction nucleotides: 13.

This clonotype showed up many times. The chain couples TRBV29-1 to TRBJ2-1; 15 bases match TRBD2. There are 17 residues in the CDR3. Germline CDR1 is SQVTM and CDR2 is ANQGSEA. V lost 8 bases to trimming and J lost 2 bases; unmatched junction nucleotides: 10. CDR3 amino acids: CSTQGLAGGSAYNEQFF. The CDR3 coding sequence is TGCAGCACACAGGGACTAGCGGGAGGTAGCGCCTACAATGAGCAGTTCTTC.

In this sample, this clonotype turned up many times. This chain connects TRBV29-1 to TRBJ2-3; D perhaps matches TRBD1 (6 bases). The CDR3 is 11 residues long. The germline V gene encodes CDR1 SQVTM and CDR2 ANQGSEA. The germline V and J ends were trimmed by 4 bases and 6 bases, with 8 bases remaining between them. In DNA form, the CDR3 reads TGCAGCGTTGGGGGGCCGGATACGCAGTATTTT. Protein product: CSVGGPDTQYF.

There are many counts of this clonotype. The J gene is TRBJ2-7, the V gene TRBV9; 8 positions agree with TRBD2. Germline CDR1 reads SGDLS; CDR2 reads YYNGEE. V lost 0 bases and J lost 3; bases outside the gene matches: 5. This CDR3 is 15 amino acids long. CDR3 sequence reads: CASSVESGRRYEQYF. The CDR3 nucleotides read TGTGCCAGCAGCGTAGAGAGCGGGAGACGCTACGAGCAGTACTTC.

As to this clonotype: Relative to the germline gene, one junction end is altered; a read error may explain this. V gene TRBV24-1 combines with J gene TRBJ2-5; 9 nucleotides agree with TRBD2. CDR3 length equals 14 residues. In germline, CDR1 is KGHDR, CDR2 SFDVKD. This CDR3 reads CATSARGGFGAPDF. The CDR3 DNA reads as TGTGCCACCAGTGCGCGGGGGGGGTTTGGGGCCCCAGACTTC.

J is TRBJ2-5 and V is TRBV20-1; TRBD2 matches at 15 bases. CDR1 is DFQATT and CDR2 is SNEGSKA in the germline V gene (reference sequence). This CDR3 comprises 19 residues. V was pared by 1 base and J by 2 bases, with 11 bases of the junction left unmatched. CDR3 protein: CSARGYIGLAGGPQETQYF. The DNA for the CDR3 is TGCAGTGCTAGAGGGTATATAGGACTAGCGGGGGGGCCTCAAGAGACCCAGTACTTC.